The 24 T cell receptor beta chains reported below all come from one sample, sequenced in a study of shared clonotypes between healthy human individuals. The data were produced by immunoSEQ multiplex PCR, yet TCRdb's version contains in-frame clones alone and is incomplete. Of more than 400,000 clones in the sample, 78% were seen once. Sequencing was performed on PBMCs. The source of these receptors is a woman between 40 and 55 years old in good health. Some clones in this sample may be carry-over from other donors' samples.

CDR3 sequence reads: CASTIGDTDPGYTF. The DNA of the CDR3 is TGTGCCAGCACCATAGGAGACACAGACCCTGGCTACACCTTC. The chain couples TRBV2 to TRBJ1-2; D unclear. The V gene's germline CDR1 is SNHLY and CDR2 FYNNEI. The CDR3 is 14 amino acids. The V end lost 7 bases, the J end lost 7 bases, and 19 bases lay between the germline ends. Variable domain in full (rest from reference TRBV2 and TRBJ1-2): EPEVTQTPSHQVTQMGQEVILRCVPISNHLYFYWYRQILGQKVEFLVSFYNNEISEKSEIFDDQFSVERPDGSNFTLKIRSTKLEDSAMYFCASTIGDTDPGYTFGSGTRLTVV.

This clone occurred once. V usage is TRBV5-1 and J usage is TRBJ1-4, with 8 bases fitting TRBD1. The CDR3 is 16 residues long. V shed 4 bases and J 5 bases; nucleotides not matched to a gene: 10. Germline V gene sequence: CDR1 SGHRS, CDR2 YFSETQ. Written as DNA, the CDR3 is TGCGCCAGCAGCGGGATCACGGGACAGGCGAATGAAAAACTGTTTTTT. This sequence encodes CASSGITGQANEKLFF.

This chain connects TRBV27 to TRBJ2-2; 11 positions match TRBD2. Trimming cost V 6 bases and J 0 bases; bases outside gene matches: 6. CDR1 MNHEY and CDR2 SMNVEV come from the germline V gene (reference sequence). CDR3 length equals 17 residues. CDR3 sequence (DNA): TGTGCCAGCAGAAGACTAGCGGGATTTTCGAACACCGGGGAGCTGTTTTTT. As protein: CASRRLAGFSNTGELFF.

V gene TRBV19 combines with J gene TRBJ1-5; no firm D call. The CDR3 spans 13 residues. The ends were cut back, 1 base at V and 5 bases at J, with 6 bases in the middle. CDR1 is LNHDA, CDR2 SQIVND, per germline (reference sequence). The CDR3 region has the DNA TGTGCCAGTAGTATAGGAGCATATCAGCCCCAGCATTTT. Translated, it gives CASSIGAYQPQHF.

The rearrangement uses TRBV9 and TRBJ2-6; D gene unclear. The V gene's germline CDR1 is SGDLS and CDR2 YYNGEE. CDR3 length equals 15 residues. The V gene lost 4 bases and the J gene lost 0 bases, with 8 bases spanning the gap. CDR3 residues: CASSSPPSGANVLTF. Here the CDR3 DNA reads TGTGCCAGCAGCTCCCCTCCCTCTGGGGCCAACGTCCTGACTTTC.

The gene calls are TRBV19 and TRBJ2-7, with 8 bases that match TRBD1. The CDR3 covers 13 residues. The V and J ends lost 5 bases and 6 bases, in that order; junction bases with no gene match: 6. Looked up from germline, CDR1 is LNHDA and CDR2 is SQIVND (reference sequence). The CDR3 here is CASSLDRGFEQYF. The CDR3 bases are TGTGCCAGTAGTCTCGACAGGGGTTTCGAGCAGTACTTC.

This chain joins TRBV29-1 and TRBJ2-1, with D perhaps TRBD2 (6 bases). Germline V gene data show CDR1 as SQVTM and CDR2 as ANQGSEA. V lost 1 base and J 4 bases, leaving 11 bases between the germline ends. The CDR3 has 14 amino acids. In DNA form, the CDR3 reads TGCAGCGTTGAAGGATTAGCGGAATACAATGAGCAGTTCTTC. Its protein is CSVEGLAEYNEQFF.

This clone has only a few counts. The chain couples TRBV28 to TRBJ1-2; 7 nucleotides align to TRBD1. Trimming at V came to 6 bases and at J to 2 bases, leaving 6 bases not matched to a gene. The CDR3 consists of 14 residues. Germline lookup yields CDR1 MDHEN and CDR2 SYDVKM. CDR3 in DNA: TGTGCCAGCAGGTCGACAGGGTCCAACTATGGCTACACCTTC. It translates to CASRSTGSNYGYTF.

V usage is TRBV4-2 and J usage is TRBJ2-5, with 8 bases aligning to TRBD1. Germline V gives CDR1 LGHNA, CDR2 YNFKEQ. This CDR3 spans 15 amino acids. V dropped 3 bases and J dropped 6; count of bases not matched to a gene: 9. CDR3 loop: CASSQLDRGGQTQYF. The CDR3 region has the DNA TGTGCCAGCAGCCAGCTCGACAGGGGCGGGCAGACCCAGTACTTC.

This clone was observed a handful of times. Other DNA sequences in this sample translate to the same CDR3. The V gene is TRBV9, the J gene TRBJ2-2, with D hard to call. The V gene's germline CDR1 is SGDLS and CDR2 YYNGEE. Trimming pared 1 base from V and 0 bases from J, leaving 4 bases between. This CDR3 has 14 residues. CDR3 in amino acids: CASSVRANTGELFF. The CDR3 DNA is TGTGCCAGCAGCGTACGCGCGAACACCGGGGAGCTGTTTTTT.

This clone was observed a few times. The chain is built from TRBV29-1 and TRBJ1-1, with 7 bases fitting TRBD1. The V gene end was trimmed by 7 bases and the J gene end by 5 bases; junction bases not matched to a gene: 10. The CDR3 consists of 13 residues. CDR1 and CDR2 from the germline V gene are SQVTM and ANQGSEA. CDR3 nucleotide sequence: TGCAGCGGTACAGGGGTAAGAGGAACTGAAGCTTTCTTT. Its translation is CSGTGVRGTEAFF.

A few counts support this clone. This chain uses TRBV7-9 with TRBJ1-4; D is uncertain. V shed 5 bases and J shed 7 bases, with 14 bases lying between them. Germline V gives CDR1 SEHNR, CDR2 FQNEAQ (reference sequence). The length of the CDR3 is 14 residues. The CDR3 DNA follows: TGTGCCAGCAGCCCCCGATCAGTCGGTGAAAAACTGTTTTTT. Translated: CASSPRSVGEKLFF.

This clone was seen a few times. The CDR3 region has the DNA TGTGCCAGCAGTGAAGTAGGTCTAGCGGGGGGTTATACGCAGTATTTT. It codes for CASSEVGLAGGYTQYF. V gene TRBV6-1 combines with J gene TRBJ2-3, with 11 positions matching TRBD2. The V gene's germline CDR1 is MNHNS and CDR2 SASEGT. The trim removed 1 base at V and 7 bases at J, leaving 7 bases unmatched. The CDR3 covers 16 residues.

The V and J genes are TRBV7-2 and TRBJ2-7; possibly TRBD2 for D (6 bases). V lost 5 bases and J lost 2, with 10 bases in between. Germline values: CDR1 SGHTA, CDR2 FQGNSA. The CDR3 is 13 amino acids. The CDR3 bases are TGTGCCAGCAGCCAGGTAGCGGCCTACGAGCAGTACTTC. This encodes CASSQVAAYEQYF.

In its sample, this clone was seen once. Relative to the germline gene, one junction end is altered; a read error may explain this. The rearrangement links TRBV7-7 to TRBJ2-1, with D possibly matching TRBD1 (7 bases). The germline gives CDR1 SSHAT, CDR2 FNYEAQ (reference sequence). This CDR3 has 15 amino acids. CDR3 sequence: CASSLEGASYNEQFF. The CDR3 DNA is TGTGCTAGCAGCTTGGAGGGGGCGAGCTACAATGAGCAGTTCTTC.

V is TRBV27 and J is TRBJ2-7; 8 bases map to TRBD2. V trimming: 5 bases; J trimming: 5 bases; junction bases outside the gene matches: 11. Looked up from germline, CDR1 is MNHEY and CDR2 is SMNVEV (reference sequence). CDR3 length: 15 residues. The CDR3 spells CASSPFTGGPHEQYF. CDR3 nucleotides: TGTGCCAGCAGTCCCTTTACGGGAGGGCCCCACGAGCAGTACTTC.

This chain uses TRBV6-6 with TRBJ2-7, with D perhaps matching TRBD1 or TRBD2 (5 bases each). Germline V gene lookup returns CDR1 MNHNY and CDR2 SVGAGI (reference sequence). Trimming shortened V by 8 bases and J by 0 bases, and 14 bases separated the two germline ends. This CDR3 contains 14 residues. The CDR3 DNA is TGTGCCAGCTCTGGGGGTGGGCCCTCCTACGAGCAGTACTTC. Translation gives CASSGGGPSYEQYF.

This sequence joins TRBV10-2 and TRBJ1-5, with a possible D match to TRBD1 (5 bases). This CDR3 is 10 amino acids long. From germline, CDR1 is WSHSY and CDR2 SAAADI. Here the CDR3 reads CAAGGQPQHF. CDR3 DNA sequence: TGCGCAGCGGGGGGACAGCCCCAGCATTTT.

The genes are TRBV5-1 and TRBJ2-7; 12 bases agree with TRBD2. V shed 4 bases, J shed 0 bases, and the junction held 2 bases outside the gene matches. The germline CDR1 and CDR2 sequences are SGHRS and YFSETQ. This CDR3 contains 15 residues. The DNA for the CDR3 is TGCGCCAGCAGCCCGACTAGCGGGGGCTCCTACGAGCAGTACTTC. Amino acids: CASSPTSGGSYEQYF. Using reference TRBV5-1 and TRBJ2-7 for the parts outside the CDR3, the full variable domain is KAGVTQTPRYLIKTRGQQVTLSCSPISGHRSVSWYQQTPGQGLQFLFEYFSETQRNKGNFPGRFSGRQFSNSRSEMNVSTLELGDSALYLCASSPTSGGSYEQYFGPGTRLTVT.

As concerns this clone: Other DNA sequences of this sample code for an identical CDR3. The rearrangement joins TRBV7-3 to TRBJ2-3, with 7 positions matching TRBD1. Germline CDR1 and CDR2: SGHTA and FQGTGA. V shed 5 bases, J shed 4 bases, and the junction held 6 bases outside the gene matches. CDR3 length equals 14 residues. The CDR3 sequence: CASSAGTASDTQYF. CDR3 nucleotide sequence: TGTGCCAGCAGCGCCGGGACAGCCTCAGATACGCAGTATTTT. Supplemented by reference TRBV7-3 and TRBJ2-3, the full variable domain reads GAGVSQTPSNKVTEKGKYVELRCDPISGHTALYWYRQSLGQGPEFLIYFQGTGAADDSGLPNDRFFAVRPEGSVSTLKIQRTERGDSAVYLCASSAGTASDTQYFGPGTRLTVL.

The V and J genes are TRBV19 and TRBJ2-5; D is perhaps TRBD1 or TRBD2 (5 bases each). The J call may be in error: the DNA end matches TRBJ2-7 better. Germline CDR1 reads LNHDA; CDR2 reads SQIVND (reference sequence). There are 15 residues in the CDR3. The CDR3 coding sequence is TGTGCCAGTAGTATAGACCCGGGACCCCGATACGAGCAGTACTTC. Protein: CASSIDPGPRYEQYF.

The chain joins TRBV9 to TRBJ2-1; the D gene is possibly TRBD2 (5 bases). The germline V and J ends were trimmed by 0 bases and 0 bases, with 13 bases remaining between them. CDR1 is SGDLS, CDR2 YYNGEE, per germline. The CDR3 extends over 17 amino acids. The CDR3 region is CASSVGVGAGSYNEQFF. In DNA, the CDR3 is TGTGCCAGCAGCGTAGGGGTGGGAGCCGGCTCCTACAATGAGCAGTTCTTC.

J is TRBJ2-4 and V is TRBV28; tentative D call: TRBD1 (6 bases). V lost 5 bases, J lost 8 bases, and 13 bases lay in between. There are 13 residues in the CDR3. Germline CDR1 MDHEN, CDR2 SYDVKM. Written as DNA, the CDR3 is TGTGCCAGCAGTCCCAGGGGCCCTGACATTCAGTACTTC. The encoded protein is CASSPRGPDIQYF.

CDR3 amino acids: CASSPRTGQGNYGYTF. As DNA, the CDR3 is TGTGCCAGTAGCCCTAGGACGGGACAGGGTAACTATGGCTACACCTTC. This chain uses TRBV19 with TRBJ1-2, with 9 bases matching TRBD1. V lost 6 bases and J lost 1; bases outside the gene matches: 9. The CDR3 has 16 residues. Germline lookup yields CDR1 LNHDA and CDR2 SQIVND (reference sequence).